These T cell receptor beta chains were read from a single sample in a study of T cells in Graves' hyperthyroidism and ophthalmopathy. TCRdb independently ran MiXCR on the multiplex PCR reads; one entry per CDR3 protein. Counted here are about 180,000 distinct CDR3 sequences, roughly 9.4% occurring once; the ten biggest clones make up approximately 20%. Sequencing was done on a sample of blood. The receptors here all came from a woman aged 18-30 years with Graves' hyperthyroidism that later progressed to Graves' ophthalmopathy. Each CDR3 is given without its conserved first and last residue. The order of the fields is V gene, CDR3 protein.

TRBV5-1	ASSLERRISYEQY
TRBV30	AWTVGMSGANVLT
TRBV28	ASSLIIAGGRTGELF
TRBV5-1	ASSLVVAGGNEQF
TRBV2	ASKEREGQDTQY
TRBV11-2	ASSPVGGDRRGYT
TRBV7-9	ASSPTGGWNTGELF
TRBV27	ASSLNGAGATHEQY
TRBV29-1	SVHGGPLGNTIY
TRBV20-1	SAILRGFLGETQY
TRBV5-1	ASSERTSEDNEQF
TRBV6-1	ASSDGPSGRAIDTQY
TRBV5-4	ASSPNADTQY
TRBV2	ASSQMGTPLDEQF
TRBV19	ASSMTFRPTEAF
TRBV24-1	ATSEPTGASGYT
TRBV20-1	SAKKTSGGTYEQY
TRBV6-1	ASLKYGDRETQY